Below are 9 T cell receptor beta chains sequenced from a single sample in a study of cytomegalovirus exposure and HLA in healthy donors. Profiling relied on immunoSEQ multiplex PCR, and the TCRdb table lists in-frame clones only, not all of them. This table holds 100,000 to 150,000 clones, approximately 94% found once. Sequences were obtained from PBMCs. These receptors came from a man younger than 35 in good health and CMV-seronegative.

The chain employs TRBV13 and TRBJ2-3; the match to TRBD2 covers 12 bases. After removal of 5 bases from V and 6 bases from J, the junction contained 9 bases not matched to a gene. Germline V gene sequence: CDR1 PRHDT, CDR2 FYEKMQ (reference sequence). The CDR3 is 16 residues long. CDR3: CASSPLGTSGRDTQYF. CDR3 DNA sequence: TGTGCCAGCAGCCCGCTTGGTACTAGCGGGAGGGATACGCAGTATTTT. Together with reference TRBV13 and TRBJ2-3, the CDR3 gives the full variable domain: AAGVIQSPRHLIKEKRETATLKCYPIPRHDTVYWYQQGPGQDPQFLISFYEKMQSDKGSIPDRFSAQQFSDYHSELNMSSLELGDSALYFCASSPLGTSGRDTQYFGPGTRLTVL.

The count of this clone is one. This sequence joins TRBV27 and TRBJ1-1, with D possibly being TRBD1 (5 bases). Looked up from germline, CDR1 is MNHEY and CDR2 is SMNVEV (reference sequence). This CDR3 region has 11 residues. V was shortened by 8 bases and J by 4 bases, with 8 bases between the two germline ends. In DNA, the CDR3 is TGTGCCAGCCAAGGGGTCACTGAAGCTTTCTTT. Amino acids: CASQGVTEAFF.

The rearrangement uses TRBV29-1 and TRBJ2-2, with D maybe TRBD2 (6 bases). CDR1 is SQVTM, CDR2 ANQGSEA, per germline. The CDR3 consists of 15 residues. Trimming took 5 bases from V and 0 from J, leaving 13 bases between them. CDR3 residues: CSVPLAGTNTGELFF. The CDR3 DNA reads TGCAGCGTTCCCCTTGCGGGAACGAACACCGGGGAGCTGTTTTTT.

The chain carries TRBV6-5 and TRBJ2-1; the match to TRBD1 covers 10 bases. CDR1 and CDR2 from the germline V gene are MNHEY and SVGAGI. CDR3 length: 14 amino acids. The V segment lost 2 bases and the J segment 7 bases; nucleotides outside the gene matches: 2. The CDR3 coding sequence is TGTGCCAGCAGTTACGACAGGGGGCTGAATGAGCAGTTCTTC. Translation: CASSYDRGLNEQFF.

The gene calls are TRBV19 and TRBJ2-7; a weak D match, TRBD2 (5 bases). CDR1 is LNHDA, CDR2 SQIVND, per germline (reference sequence). V shed 4 bases and J shed 1 base, with 11 bases lying between them. The CDR3 consists of 14 residues. The CDR3 DNA is TGTGCCAGTAGTACTTTCGGGGATTCCTACGAGCAGTACTTC. It codes for CASSTFGDSYEQYF. The full variable domain, completed using reference TRBV19 and TRBJ2-7, is DGGITQSPKYLFRKEGQNVTLSCEQNLNHDAMYWYRQDPGQGLRLIYYSQIVNDFQKGDIAEGYSVSREKKESFPLTVTSAQKNPTAFYLCASSTFGDSYEQYFGPGTRLTVT.

The chain employs TRBV28 and TRBJ2-3; possibly TRBD1 for D (5 bases). This CDR3 has 15 residues. Per germline, CDR1 MDHEN and CDR2 SYDVKM. With 5 bases removed from V and 4 bases from J, the gap between germline ends came to 16 bases. The CDR3 DNA reads as TGTGCCAGCAGTCCCGCCAGGGTCCTATCAGATACGCAGTATTTT. Amino acids: CASSPARVLSDTQYF.

The rearrangement links TRBV9 to TRBJ1-1, with 7 bases fitting TRBD1. The V gene's germline CDR1 is SGDLS and CDR2 YYNGEE. V shed 3 bases and J 4 bases; nucleotides not matched to a gene: 6. This CDR3 has 14 residues. This CDR3 is CASSATGVGTEAFF. CDR3 nucleotide sequence: TGTGCCAGCAGCGCAACAGGGGTGGGCACTGAAGCTTTCTTT. The full variable domain, in which reference TRBV9 and TRBJ1-1 provide the parts outside the CDR3, is DSGVTQTPKHLITATGQRVTLRCSPRSGDLSVYWYQQSLDQGLQFLIQYYNGEERAKGNILERFSAQQFPDLHSELNLSSLELGDSALYFCASSATGVGTEAFFGQGTRLTVV.

The chain carries TRBV7-9 and TRBJ2-1; 9 nucleotides match TRBD2. The CDR3 runs to 16 residues. Germline V gene sequence: CDR1 SEHNR, CDR2 FQNEAQ (reference sequence). Trimming cost V 5 bases and J 4 bases; bases outside gene matches: 9. CDR3 nucleotide sequence: TGTGCCAGCAGCCTTGTAGCGGGAGAATCTTACAATGAGCAGTTCTTC. Amino acid sequence: CASSLVAGESYNEQFF.

J is TRBJ2-7 and V is TRBV10-3; possible D gene TRBD2, 5 bases. Germline V gene sequence: CDR1 ENHRY, CDR2 SYGVKD. The CDR3 is made up of 15 amino acids. Trimming took 2 bases from V and 0 from J, leaving 11 bases between them. DNA for the CDR3: TGTGCCATCAGTGAGACGGGGTGGAGCTCCTACGAGCAGTACTTC. Residues: CAISETGWSSYEQYF.